This T cell receptor beta chain was recorded in a study of T-cell reconstitution after alpha-beta-depleted transplantation in children. V lost 1 base, J lost 5 bases, and 3 bases stayed unmatched. This CDR3 comprises 15 residues. The germline CDR1 and CDR2 sequences are SGHAT and FQDESV (reference sequence). Library preparation (for TCRbeta) was performed with unique molecular identifiers. TCRdb processed the PCR reads anew with MiXCR; each CDR3 protein has one entry. Of hundreds of thousands of distinct CDR3 sequences listed, about 21% were seen once; the top ten hold 12% to 15%. Study findings and constraints: Several hundred expanded graft clones reportedly gave rise to the alpha-beta T cells present about two months after transplant.

As to this clonotype: What it binds is not known.

This chain links TRBV11-1 with TRBJ2-1, with 9 nucleotides matching TRBD1. The sample was PBMCs, mostly from graft donor cells, taken 360 days after TCRalphabeta/CD19-depleted stem cell transplant. The sequence was collected from a boy younger than two who had a stem cell transplant for acute myeloid leukemia, so the T cells may come from the graft donor. As DNA, the CDR3 is TGTGCCAGCAGCTTAGGCGGGACAGGGAACAATGAGCAGTTCTTC. Protein: CASSLGGTGNNEQFF.